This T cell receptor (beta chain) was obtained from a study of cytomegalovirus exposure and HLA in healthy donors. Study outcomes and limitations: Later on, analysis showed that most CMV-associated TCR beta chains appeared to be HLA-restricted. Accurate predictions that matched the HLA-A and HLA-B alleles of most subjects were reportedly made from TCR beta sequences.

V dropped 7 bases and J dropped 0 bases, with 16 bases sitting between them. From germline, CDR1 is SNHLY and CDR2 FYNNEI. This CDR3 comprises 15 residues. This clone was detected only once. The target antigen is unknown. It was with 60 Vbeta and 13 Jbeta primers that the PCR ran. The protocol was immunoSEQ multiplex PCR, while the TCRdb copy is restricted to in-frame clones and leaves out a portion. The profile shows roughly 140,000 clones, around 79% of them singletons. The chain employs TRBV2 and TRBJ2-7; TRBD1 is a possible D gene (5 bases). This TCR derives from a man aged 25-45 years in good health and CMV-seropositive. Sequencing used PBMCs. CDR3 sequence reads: CASTSRQILSYEQYF. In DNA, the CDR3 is TGTGCCAGCACCTCCCGACAGATTCTCTCCTACGAGCAGTACTTC.